The T cell receptor beta chain under discussion was sequenced for a study of cytotoxic CD8 clonotypes in ibrutinib-treated CLL. Study-wide context: Of a cohort that held around 10 relapsed/refractory and around 14 treatment-naive patients, 17 were IGHV unmutated.

On this clone itself: What it recognizes is unknown.

General observations from the study: At ibrutinib response, clonality increased, and at progression it declined back toward baseline.

The CDR3 is 20 amino acids. J lost 0 bases, V lost 2 bases, and 12 bases had no gene match. Germline-derived CDR1 and CDR2 are MNHNS and SASEGT. Libraries were prepared by immunoSEQ multiplex PCR; TCRdb keeps only in-frame clonotypes and omits some of them. The data show 30,000 or so clones, approximately 54% seen once. The chain has TRBV6-1 and TRBJ2-6, with 8 bases that match TRBD1. The sequence was obtained from a human donor with chronic lymphocytic leukemia. The material was PBMCs, obtained before ibrutinib treatment. The CDR3 region has the DNA TGTGCCAGCAGTGAAACCTGGACAGGGCGGTTTGGCTCTGGGGCCAACGTCCTGACTTTC. It encodes CASSETWTGRFGSGANVLTF.